This note documents a single T cell receptor (beta chain) sequence. The antigen remains undetermined. This specimen belongs to a study of cytomegalovirus exposure and HLA in healthy donors. Germline CDR1 SEHNR, CDR2 FQNEAQ (reference sequence). The ends lost 5 bases at V and 0 bases at J; junction bases unmatched: 4. This CDR3 has 15 residues. Whole-study findings and limits: Later on, an analysis tied some 17,000 TCR beta sequences to HLA alleles at 0.05 false discovery rate.

It was with 60 Vbeta and 13 Jbeta primers that the PCR ran. This table comes from immunoSEQ multiplex PCR, and its TCRdb copy is limited to in-frame clones, with some not included. The profile shows some 130,000 clones, approximately 77% of them singletons. Material: PBMCs. This chain uses TRBV7-9 with TRBJ1-3; the match to TRBD1 covers 7 bases. The TCR originated in a man aged 25-45 years in good health and CMV-seronegative. The CDR3 is CASSGQDRSGNTIYF. The CDR3, as DNA: TGTGCCAGCAGCGGACAGGACCGCTCTGGAAACACCATATATTTT.